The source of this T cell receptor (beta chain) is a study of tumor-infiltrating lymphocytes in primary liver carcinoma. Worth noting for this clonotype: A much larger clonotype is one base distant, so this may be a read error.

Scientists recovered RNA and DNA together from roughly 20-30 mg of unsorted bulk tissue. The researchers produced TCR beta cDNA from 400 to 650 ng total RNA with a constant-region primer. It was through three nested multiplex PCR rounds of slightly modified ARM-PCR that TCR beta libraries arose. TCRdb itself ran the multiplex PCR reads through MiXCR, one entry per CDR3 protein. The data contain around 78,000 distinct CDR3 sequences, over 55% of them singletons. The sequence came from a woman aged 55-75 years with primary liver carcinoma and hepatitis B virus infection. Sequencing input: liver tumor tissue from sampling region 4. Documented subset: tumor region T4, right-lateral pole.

The CDR3 loop is CANSLGPGKGDNQPQHF. In DNA, the CDR3 is TGCGCCAACAGCTTAGGACCAGGGAAGGGGGATAATCAGCCCCAGCATTTT. This rearrangement joins TRBV5-1 to TRBJ1-5; tentatively, D is TRBD1 (6 bases). The length of the CDR3 is 17 residues. Germline CDR1 SGHRS, CDR2 YFSETQ.